These 5 T cell receptor beta chains were all obtained from the same sample, sequenced in a study of blood T cell repertoires in COVID-19. Profiled with immunoSEQ multiplex PCR; TCRdb holds only in-frame clones, not every one. The table records 120,000 or so clones, 85% to 90% of them present only once. The sample was peripheral blood. These receptors all come from a human donor in a cohort sampled during active COVID-19.

The chain recombines TRBV28 with TRBJ1-2; a weak D match, TRBD1 (6 bases). CDR1 and CDR2 (germline): MDHEN, SYDVKM. Trimming left V 10 bases short and J 5 bases short, with 20 bases between. The CDR3 spans 14 residues. This CDR3 is CATALGQGRYGYTF. CDR3 DNA: TGTGCCACCGCCTTGGGCCAGGGGCGGTATGGCTACACCTTC.

V usage is TRBV19 and J usage is TRBJ2-7; weak D call: TRBD2 (6 bases). V lost 1 base and J 2 bases, leaving 12 bases between the germline ends. The length of the CDR3 is 15 residues. Germline values: CDR1 LNHDA, CDR2 SQIVND (reference sequence). The CDR3 is CASSIALASTYEQYF. Here the CDR3 DNA reads TGTGCCAGTAGTATAGCCCTAGCGTCCACCTACGAGCAGTACTTC.

This chain joins TRBV11-2 and TRBJ2-1, with TRBD1 as a possible D gene (6 bases). Germline V gene sequence: CDR1 SGHAT, CDR2 FQNNGV. The CDR3 is 15 amino acids. The ends were cut back, 5 bases at V and 4 bases at J, with 15 bases in the middle. This CDR3 is CASSIRDTIYNEQFF. CDR3 in DNA: TGTGCCAGCAGCATCCGGGACACGATTTACAATGAGCAGTTCTTC.

The chain links TRBV3-1 (or the pseudogene TRBV3-2) to TRBJ2-4; 7 bases are shared with TRBD1. The J segment lost 10 bases and the V segment lost 5 bases, leaving 14 bases of the junction unmatched. Germline values: CDR1 LGHDT, CDR2 YNNKEL (reference sequence). The length of the CDR3 is 15 residues. The CDR3 loop reads CASSIDRVGVRIQYF. The CDR3 coding sequence is TGTGCCAGCAGCATCGACAGGGTTGGCGTTCGGATTCAGTACTTC.

The V gene is TRBV5-1, the J gene TRBJ1-1, with TRBD1 matching over 10 bases. The CDR3 runs 16 residues. The trim removed 0 bases at V and 1 base at J, leaving 3 bases unmatched. CDR1 and CDR2 from the germline V gene are SGHRS and YFSETQ. CDR3 nucleotides: TGCGCCAGCAGCTTGGCGGGGACAGGGGCGAACACTGAAGCTTTCTTT. It specifies CASSLAGTGANTEAFF.